This T cell receptor (beta chain) was retrieved from a study of T cell responses to AZD1222 COVID-19 vaccine. Overall study findings and caveats: At 160-218 and 743-854, vaccine-associated CD4 TCRs were dominant, and they spanned spike.

Of note for this clone: Its specificity is not known.

Some clones are missing from TCRdb's copy, which holds only in-frame ones; the method was immunoSEQ multiplex PCR. There are about 110,000 clones in the sample; 90% to 95% occur only once, and roughly 2% lies in the top ten. This CDR3 has 16 amino acids. Germline assignment: CDR1 SGHTS and CDR2 YDEGEE. V lost 5 bases and J lost 4; bases outside the gene matches: 9. The genes are TRBV5-8 and TRBJ2-3; 11 bases are a match to TRBD2. The receptor's source is an adult in good health. The sample consisted of peripheral blood, taken on day 0 of AZD1222 vaccination. CDR3: CASSYGTSGEADTQYF. DNA for the CDR3: TGTGCCAGCAGTTACGGGACTAGCGGAGAAGCAGATACGCAGTATTTT.